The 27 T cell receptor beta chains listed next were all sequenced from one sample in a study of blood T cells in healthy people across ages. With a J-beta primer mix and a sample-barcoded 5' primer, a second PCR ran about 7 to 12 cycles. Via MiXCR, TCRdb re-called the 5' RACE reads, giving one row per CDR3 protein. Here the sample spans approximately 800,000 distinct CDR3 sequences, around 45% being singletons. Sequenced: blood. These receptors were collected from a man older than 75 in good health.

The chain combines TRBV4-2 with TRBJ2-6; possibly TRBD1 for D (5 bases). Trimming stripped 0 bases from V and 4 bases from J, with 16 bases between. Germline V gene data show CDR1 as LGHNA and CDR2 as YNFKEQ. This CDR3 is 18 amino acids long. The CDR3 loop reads CASSQESPGRWGANVLTF. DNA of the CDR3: TGTGCCAGCAGCCAAGAGTCGCCAGGGCGTTGGGGGGCCAACGTCCTGACTTTC.

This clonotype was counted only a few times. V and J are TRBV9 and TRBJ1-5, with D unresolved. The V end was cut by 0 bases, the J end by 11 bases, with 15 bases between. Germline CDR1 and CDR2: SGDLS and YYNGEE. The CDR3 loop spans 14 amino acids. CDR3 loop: CASSVAPGDAAQHF. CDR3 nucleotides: TGTGCCAGCAGCGTAGCTCCAGGCGATGCGGCCCAGCATTTT.

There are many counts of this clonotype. CDR3: CASSSGINPYEQYF. The CDR3, as DNA: TGTGCCAGCTCTAGCGGGATTAACCCCTACGAGCAGTACTTC. The chain uses TRBV7-9 and TRBJ2-7; 9 nucleotides line up with TRBD2. V was pared by 8 bases and J by 2 bases, with 7 bases of the junction left unmatched. The CDR3 totals 14 residues. Germline CDR1 SEHNR, CDR2 FQNEAQ (reference sequence).

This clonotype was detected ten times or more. The CDR3, as DNA: TGTGCCAGCGAAAATCAGGGACAGGCGATCTACGAGCAGTACTTC. Its translation is CASENQGQAIYEQYF. The chain couples TRBV6-2 or TRBV6-3 to TRBJ2-7, with 8 bases lining up with TRBD1. Germline loops: CDR1 MNHEY, CDR2 SVGEGT. The CDR3 contains 15 residues. V gave up 8 bases and J gave up 3 bases; unmatched junction bases: 12.

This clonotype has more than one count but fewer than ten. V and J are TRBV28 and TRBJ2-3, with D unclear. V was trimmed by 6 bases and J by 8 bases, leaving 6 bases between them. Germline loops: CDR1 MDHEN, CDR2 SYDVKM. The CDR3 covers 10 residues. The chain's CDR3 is CASSRGTQYF. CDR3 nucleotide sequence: TGTGCCAGCAGCCGCGGTACGCAGTATTTT.

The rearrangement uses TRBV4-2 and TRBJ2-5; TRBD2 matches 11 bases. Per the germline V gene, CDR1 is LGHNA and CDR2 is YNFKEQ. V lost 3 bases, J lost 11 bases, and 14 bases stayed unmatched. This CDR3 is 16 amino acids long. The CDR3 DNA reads TGTGCCAGCAGCCACGGTGGGACTAGCGGTTCCTGCGCGCAGTACTTC. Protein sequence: CASSHGGTSGSCAQYF.

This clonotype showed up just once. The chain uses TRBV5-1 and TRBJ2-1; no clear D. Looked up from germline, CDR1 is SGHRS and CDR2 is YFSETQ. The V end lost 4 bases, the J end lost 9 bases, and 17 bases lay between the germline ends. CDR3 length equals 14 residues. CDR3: CASSVESRFGEQFF. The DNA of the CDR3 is TGCGCCAGCAGCGTAGAGAGCAGGTTCGGTGAGCAGTTCTTC.

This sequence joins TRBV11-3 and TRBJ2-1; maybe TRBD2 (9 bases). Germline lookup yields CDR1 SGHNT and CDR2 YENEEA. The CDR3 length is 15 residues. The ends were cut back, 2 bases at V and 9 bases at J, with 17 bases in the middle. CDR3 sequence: CASSLLAGGTGEQFF. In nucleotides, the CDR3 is TGTGCCAGCAGCTTATTGGCGGGAGGGACAGGTGAGCAGTTCTTC. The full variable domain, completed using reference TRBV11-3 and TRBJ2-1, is EAGVVQSPRYKIIEKKQPVAFWCNPISGHNTLYWYLQNLGQGPELLIRYENEEAVDDSQLPKDRFSAERLKGVDSTLKIQPAELGDSAVYLCASSLLAGGTGEQFFGPGTRLTVL.

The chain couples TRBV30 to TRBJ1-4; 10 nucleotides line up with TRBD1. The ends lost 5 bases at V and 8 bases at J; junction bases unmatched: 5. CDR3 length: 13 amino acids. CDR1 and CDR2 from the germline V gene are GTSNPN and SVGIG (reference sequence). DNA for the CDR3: TGTGCCTGGGACCGGGACAGGGGCGAAAAACTGTTTTTT. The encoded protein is CAWDRDRGEKLFF.

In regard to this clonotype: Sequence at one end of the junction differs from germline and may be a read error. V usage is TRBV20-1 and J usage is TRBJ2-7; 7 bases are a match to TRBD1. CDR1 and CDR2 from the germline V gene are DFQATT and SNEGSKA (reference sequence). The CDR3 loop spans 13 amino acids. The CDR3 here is CSAREGQLYEQYF. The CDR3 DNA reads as TGCAGTGCTCGAGAGGGACAGCTCTACGAGCAGTACTTC.

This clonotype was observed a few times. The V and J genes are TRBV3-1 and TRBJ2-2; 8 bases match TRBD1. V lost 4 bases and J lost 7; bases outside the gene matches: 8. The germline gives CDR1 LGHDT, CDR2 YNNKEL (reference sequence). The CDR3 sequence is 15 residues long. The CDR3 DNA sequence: TGTGCCAGCAGCCCTGGACAGGGTATCGACGGGGAGCTGTTTTTT. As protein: CASSPGQGIDGELFF.

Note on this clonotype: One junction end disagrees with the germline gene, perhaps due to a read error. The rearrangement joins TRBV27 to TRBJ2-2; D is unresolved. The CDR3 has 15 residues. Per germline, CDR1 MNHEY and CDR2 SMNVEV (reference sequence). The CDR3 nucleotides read TGTGCCAGCAGTTTCGGCCTAGTGAACCCCGGGGAGCTGTTTTTT. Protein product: CASSFGLVNPGELFF.

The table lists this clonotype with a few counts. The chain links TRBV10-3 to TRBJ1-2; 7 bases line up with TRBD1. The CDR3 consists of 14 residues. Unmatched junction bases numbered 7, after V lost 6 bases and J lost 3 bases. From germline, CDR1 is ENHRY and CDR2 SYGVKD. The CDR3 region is CAISAGTGDYGYTF. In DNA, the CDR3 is TGTGCCATCAGCGCAGGAACAGGGGACTATGGCTACACCTTC.

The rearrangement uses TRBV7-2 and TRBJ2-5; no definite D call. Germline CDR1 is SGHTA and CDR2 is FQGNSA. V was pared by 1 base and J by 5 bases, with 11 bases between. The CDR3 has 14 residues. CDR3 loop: CASSLVGMGETQYF. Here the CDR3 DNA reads TGTGCCAGCAGCTTAGTCGGTATGGGTGAGACCCAGTACTTC.

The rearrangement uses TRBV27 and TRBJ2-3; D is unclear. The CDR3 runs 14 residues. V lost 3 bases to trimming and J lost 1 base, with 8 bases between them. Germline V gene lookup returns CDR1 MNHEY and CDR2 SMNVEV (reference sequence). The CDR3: CASSFSARTDTQYF. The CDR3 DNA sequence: TGTGCCAGCAGTTTCTCTGCTCGCACAGATACGCAGTATTTT.

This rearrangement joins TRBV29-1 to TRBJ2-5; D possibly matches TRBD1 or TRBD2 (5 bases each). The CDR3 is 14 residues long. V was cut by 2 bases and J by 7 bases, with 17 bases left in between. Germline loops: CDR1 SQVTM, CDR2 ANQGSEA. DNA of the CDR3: TGCAGCGTTGAACTTGGGGACCTCCTGGGGACCCAGTACTTC. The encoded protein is CSVELGDLLGTQYF.

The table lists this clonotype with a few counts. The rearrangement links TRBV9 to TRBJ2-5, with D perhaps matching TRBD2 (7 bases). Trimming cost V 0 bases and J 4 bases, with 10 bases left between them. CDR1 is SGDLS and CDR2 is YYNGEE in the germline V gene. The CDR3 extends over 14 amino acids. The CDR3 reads CASSVAGGAETQYF. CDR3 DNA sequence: TGTGCCAGCAGCGTAGCTGGGGGGGCAGAGACCCAGTACTTC.

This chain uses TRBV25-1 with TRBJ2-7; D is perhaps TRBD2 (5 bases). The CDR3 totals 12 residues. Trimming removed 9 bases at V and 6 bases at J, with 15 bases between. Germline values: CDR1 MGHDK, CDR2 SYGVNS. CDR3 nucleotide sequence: TGTGCCAGTCGGCAAAGCGGTTCCGAGCAGTACTTC. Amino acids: CASRQSGSEQYF.

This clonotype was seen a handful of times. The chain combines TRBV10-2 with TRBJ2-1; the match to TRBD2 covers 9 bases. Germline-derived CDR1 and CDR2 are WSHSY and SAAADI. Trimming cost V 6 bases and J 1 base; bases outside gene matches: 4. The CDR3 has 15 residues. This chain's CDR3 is CASRIAGVSYNEQFF. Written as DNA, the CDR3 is TGCGCCAGCAGGATAGCGGGAGTGTCCTACAATGAGCAGTTCTTC.

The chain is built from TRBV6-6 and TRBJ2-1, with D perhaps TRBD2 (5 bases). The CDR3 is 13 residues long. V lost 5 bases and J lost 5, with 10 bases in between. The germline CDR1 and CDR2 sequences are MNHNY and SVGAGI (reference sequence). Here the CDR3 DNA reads TGTGCCAGCAGTCCTGGGAGCCACAATGAGCAGTTCTTC. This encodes CASSPGSHNEQFF.

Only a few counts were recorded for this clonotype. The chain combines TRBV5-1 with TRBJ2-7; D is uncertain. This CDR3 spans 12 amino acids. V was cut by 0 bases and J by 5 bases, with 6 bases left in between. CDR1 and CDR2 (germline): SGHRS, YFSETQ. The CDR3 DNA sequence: TGCGCCAGCAGCTTGGTTCAGGACGAGCAGTACTTC. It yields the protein CASSLVQDEQYF.

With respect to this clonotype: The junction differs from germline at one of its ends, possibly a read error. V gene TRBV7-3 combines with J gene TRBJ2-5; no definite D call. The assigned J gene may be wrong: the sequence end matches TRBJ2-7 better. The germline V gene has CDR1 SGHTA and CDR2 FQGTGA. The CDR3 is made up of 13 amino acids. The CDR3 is CSSSLSPEYEQYF. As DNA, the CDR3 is TGTTCCAGCAGCTTAAGTCCTGAATACGAGCAGTACTTC.

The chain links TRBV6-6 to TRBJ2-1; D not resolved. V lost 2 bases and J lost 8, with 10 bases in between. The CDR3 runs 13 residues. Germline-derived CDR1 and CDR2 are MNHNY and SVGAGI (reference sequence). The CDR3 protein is CASSYRARDEQFF. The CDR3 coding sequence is TGTGCCAGCAGTTACAGGGCTCGGGATGAGCAGTTCTTC.

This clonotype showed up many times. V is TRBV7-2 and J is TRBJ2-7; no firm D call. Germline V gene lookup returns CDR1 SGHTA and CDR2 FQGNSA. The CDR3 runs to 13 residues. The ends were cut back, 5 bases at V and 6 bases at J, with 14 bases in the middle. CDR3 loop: CASSALAWGEQYF. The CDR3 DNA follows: TGTGCCAGCAGCGCGCTGGCATGGGGCGAGCAGTACTTC.

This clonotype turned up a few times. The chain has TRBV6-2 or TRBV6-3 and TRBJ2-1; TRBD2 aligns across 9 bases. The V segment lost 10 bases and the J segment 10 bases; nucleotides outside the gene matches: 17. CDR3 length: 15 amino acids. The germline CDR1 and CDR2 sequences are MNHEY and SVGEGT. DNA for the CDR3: TGTGCCACTCTCAGCGGGGGGTTCCGCGTAGGCGAGCAGTTCTTC. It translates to CATLSGGFRVGEQFF.

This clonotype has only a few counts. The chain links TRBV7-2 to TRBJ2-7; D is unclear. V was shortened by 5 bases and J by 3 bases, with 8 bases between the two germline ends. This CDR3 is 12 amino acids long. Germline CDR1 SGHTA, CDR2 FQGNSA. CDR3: CASSPQYYEQYF. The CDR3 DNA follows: TGTGCCAGCAGCCCACAATACTACGAGCAGTACTTC.

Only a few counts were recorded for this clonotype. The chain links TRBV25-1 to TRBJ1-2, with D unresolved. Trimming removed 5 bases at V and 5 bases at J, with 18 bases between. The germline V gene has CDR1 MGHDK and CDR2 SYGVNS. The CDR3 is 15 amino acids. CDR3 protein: CASSSPGRRSYGYTF. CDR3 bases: TGTGCCAGCAGTTCCCCGGGCAGGCGTAGTTATGGCTACACCTTC.